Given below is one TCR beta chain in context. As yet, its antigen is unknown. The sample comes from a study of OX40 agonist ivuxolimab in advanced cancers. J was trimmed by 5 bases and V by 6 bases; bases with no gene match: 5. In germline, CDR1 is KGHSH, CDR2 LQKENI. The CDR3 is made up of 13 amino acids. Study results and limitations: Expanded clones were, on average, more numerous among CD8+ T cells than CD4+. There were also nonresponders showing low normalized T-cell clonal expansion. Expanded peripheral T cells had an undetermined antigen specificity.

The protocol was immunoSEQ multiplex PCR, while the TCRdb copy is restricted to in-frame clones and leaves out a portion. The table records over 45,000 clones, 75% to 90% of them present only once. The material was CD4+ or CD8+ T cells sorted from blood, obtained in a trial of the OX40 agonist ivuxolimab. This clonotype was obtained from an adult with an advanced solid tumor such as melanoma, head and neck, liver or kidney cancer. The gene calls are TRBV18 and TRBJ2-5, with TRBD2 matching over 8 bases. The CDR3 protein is CASSPTSAETQYF. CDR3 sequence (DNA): TGTGCCAGCTCTCCGACTAGCGCCGAGACCCAGTACTTC.